These 7 T cell receptor beta chains share one sample of origin, sequenced in a study of cytotoxic CD8 clonotypes in ibrutinib-treated CLL. Sequenced by immunoSEQ multiplex PCR; TCRdb stores in-frame clones only, minus some. The data show more than 110,000 clones, with about 91% seen just once and 10% to 13% held by the top ten. Specimen: PBMCs, collected after 12 months of ibrutinib treatment. The receptors stem from a human donor with chronic lymphocytic leukemia.

The rearrangement uses TRBV28 and TRBJ2-7; TRBD1 matches at 7 bases. The CDR3 contains 14 residues. Germline values: CDR1 MDHEN, CDR2 SYDVKM. Trimming at V came to 2 bases and at J to 9 bases, leaving 10 bases not matched to a gene. The CDR3 DNA reads as TGTGCCAGCAGTTTAGGGTCCGACAGGGCAACGCAGTACTTC. Protein sequence: CASSLGSDRATQYF.

This chain links TRBV14 with TRBJ2-3; possibly TRBD1 or TRBD2 for D (6 bases each). Trimming left V 8 bases short and J 6 bases short, with 15 bases between. The CDR3 consists of 13 residues. Germline CDR1 SGHDN, CDR2 FVKESK. CDR3 region: CASAQGSGDTQYF. The CDR3 DNA follows: TGTGCCAGCGCCCAGGGGAGCGGGGATACGCAGTATTTT.

This chain uses TRBV4-3 with TRBJ2-2; the match to TRBD1 covers 12 bases. The CDR3 runs 21 residues. Looked up from germline, CDR1 is LGHNA and CDR2 is YSLEER. V dropped 4 bases and J dropped 1; count of bases not matched to a gene: 16. CDR3 DNA: TGCGCCAGCAGCCGTGAAACCGGGACAGGGGGCTATAGAAAGAACACCGGGGAGCTGTTTTTT. This codes for CASSRETGTGGYRKNTGELFF.

This clone was seen only once. The rearrangement links TRBV28 to TRBJ2-1; D is undetermined. V was clipped by 2 bases and J by 10 bases, with 12 bases between them. The germline gives CDR1 MDHEN, CDR2 SYDVKM. The CDR3 has 13 residues. CDR3 residues: CASSLPPVGEQFF. CDR3 DNA: TGTGCCAGCAGTTTACCCCCGGTAGGGGAGCAGTTCTTC.

V usage is TRBV27 and J usage is TRBJ1-1; D remains unclear. The germline V gene has CDR1 MNHEY and CDR2 SMNVEV (reference sequence). V lost 5 bases and J lost 3, with 10 bases in between. The CDR3 has 13 residues. The CDR3 sequence is CASSADIHTEAFF. The DNA of the CDR3 is TGTGCCAGCAGTGCTGACATTCACACTGAAGCTTTCTTT.

The chain links TRBV14 to TRBJ1-2; D uncertain. The CDR3 consists of 12 residues. Between the trimmed V and J ends, which lost 4 bases and 0 bases, there was a span of 3 bases. Germline CDR1 is SGHDN and CDR2 is FVKESK. The CDR3 sequence is CASSPANYGYTF. CDR3 sequence (DNA): TGTGCCAGCAGCCCAGCTAACTATGGCTACACCTTC.

V gene TRBV7-9 combines with J gene TRBJ1-4; D remains ambiguous. The V gene lost 5 bases and the J gene lost 0 bases, with 10 bases spanning the gap. From germline, CDR1 is SEHNR and CDR2 FQNEAQ (reference sequence). The CDR3 runs to 15 residues. In DNA form, the CDR3 reads TGTGCCAGCAGCGCGACAAGGGCAACTAATGAAAAACTGTTTTTT. This encodes CASSATRATNEKLFF.